A single sample is the source of the 18 T cell receptor beta chains below, sequenced in a study of brain T cells in children with intractable seizures. Time point indicated: blood from clinic visit 5 months post-surgery; TSC patient then seizure free. Profiled with immunoSEQ multiplex PCR; TCRdb holds only in-frame clones, not every one. Here the sample spans approximately 330,000 clones, over 90% being singletons. The source was peripheral blood, collected less than 6 months after surgery. Source of these receptors: a boy younger than two with tuberous sclerosis and intractable seizures.

The rearrangement uses TRBV25-1 and TRBJ2-3; D is perhaps TRBD2 (6 bases). The germline V gene encodes CDR1 MGHDK and CDR2 SYGVNS. The CDR3 spans 16 residues. Trimming cost V 2 bases and J 3 bases, with 15 bases left between them. This CDR3 is CASSERRGAGTDTQYF. CDR3 DNA sequence: TGTGCCAGCAGTGAACGGCGGGGTGCCGGGACAGATACGCAGTATTTT.

V usage is TRBV5-1 and J usage is TRBJ1-3; a possible D gene is TRBD1 (6 bases). V shed 1 base and J shed 9 bases, with 14 bases lying between them. Per germline, CDR1 SGHRS and CDR2 YFSETQ. The CDR3 is 14 residues long. DNA for the CDR3: TGCGCCAGCAGCTTGTGGGCAGGGGAGAGCACCATATATTTT. Protein product: CASSLWAGESTIYF. Full variable domain (outside the CDR3, taken from reference TRBV5-1 and TRBJ1-3): KAGVTQTPRYLIKTRGQQVTLSCSPISGHRSVSWYQQTPGQGLQFLFEYFSETQRNKGNFPGRFSGRQFSNSRSEMNVSTLELGDSALYLCASSLWAGESTIYFGEGSWLTVV.

V and J are TRBV9 and TRBJ1-2, with D perhaps TRBD1 (5 bases). CDR1 is SGDLS, CDR2 YYNGEE, per germline. CDR3 length: 14 amino acids. Trimming shortened V by 0 bases and J by 4 bases, and 10 bases separated the two germline ends. The CDR3 loop is CASSVDPGTYGYTF. The CDR3 DNA reads as TGTGCCAGCAGCGTAGACCCAGGGACCTATGGCTACACCTTC.

The chain recombines TRBV7-3 with TRBJ2-3; no definite D call. Trimming removed 3 bases from V and 6 bases from J, with 22 bases in between. The CDR3 contains 17 residues. The germline V gene has CDR1 SGHTA and CDR2 FQGTGA. CDR3 sequence reads: CASSFRRTRTPGDTQYF. CDR3 sequence (DNA): TGTGCCAGCAGCTTTCGGAGAACGAGGACCCCCGGGGATACGCAGTATTTT. Complete variable domain (other parts from reference TRBV7-3 and TRBJ2-3): GAGVSQTPSNKVTEKGKYVELRCDPISGHTALYWYRQSLGQGPEFLIYFQGTGAADDSGLPNDRFFAVRPEGSVSTLKIQRTERGDSAVYLCASSFRRTRTPGDTQYFGPGTRLTVL.

V and J are TRBV5-6 and TRBJ2-7, with D possibly TRBD1 on 5 matching bases. This CDR3 is 11 amino acids long. CDR1 and CDR2 (germline): SGHDT, YYEEEE. V lost 1 base to trimming and J lost 6 bases, with 5 bases between them. CDR3 in amino acids: CASSLTGEQYF. CDR3 bases: TGTGCCAGCAGCTTGACAGGCGAGCAGTACTTC.

The chain has TRBV6-2 or TRBV6-3 and TRBJ2-1; 7 bases are shared with TRBD1. The CDR3 length is 21 residues. CDR1 MNHEY and CDR2 SVGEGT come from the germline V gene. Trimming at V came to 0 bases and at J to 2 bases, leaving 19 bases not matched to a gene. The CDR3 DNA follows: TGTGCCAGCAGTTACTCTGCCCTCCTAGGGGGCAGCGGAGGTACCTACAATGAGCAGTTCTTC. Amino acids: CASSYSALLGGSGGTYNEQFF.

The rearrangement joins TRBV28 to TRBJ1-6; D not resolved. V was pared by 4 bases and J by 7 bases, with 5 bases between. The germline gives CDR1 MDHEN, CDR2 SYDVKM. The CDR3 spans 12 residues. CDR3 nucleotides: TGTGCCAGCAGTTCCGGCAATTCACCCCTCCACTTT. Translated, it gives CASSSGNSPLHF.

This chain uses TRBV7-8 with TRBJ2-7, with D unresolved. V lost 2 bases and J lost 3, with 8 bases in between. The CDR3 sequence is 13 residues long. The germline gives CDR1 SGHVS, CDR2 FQNEAQ. The CDR3 sequence is CASSLSSGYEQYF. CDR3 in DNA: TGTGCCAGCAGCTTAAGTTCCGGCTACGAGCAGTACTTC.

The chain employs TRBV4-2 and TRBJ2-7; TRBD2 matches 13 bases. V was clipped by 3 bases and J by 4 bases; unmatched bases: 3. The CDR3 is 15 residues long. Per germline, CDR1 LGHNA and CDR2 YNFKEQ. CDR3 bases: TGTGCCAGCAGCCAGACTAGCGGGGGGCCTTACGAGCAGTACTTC. It encodes CASSQTSGGPYEQYF.

The rearrangement uses TRBV7-2 and TRBJ2-7, with 10 bases fitting TRBD2. With 3 bases clipped from V and 6 bases from J, the junction kept 8 bases outside the gene matches. In germline, CDR1 is SGHTA, CDR2 FQGNSA. The CDR3 is made up of 15 amino acids. Written as DNA, the CDR3 is TGTGCCAGCAGCTTCGAACTAGCGGGATGGTCCGAGCAGTACTTC. Its protein is CASSFELAGWSEQYF.

Only one count was recorded for this clone. This rearrangement joins TRBV11-3 to TRBJ1-6; D gene ambiguous. Germline lookup yields CDR1 SGHNT and CDR2 YENEEA. The V gene lost 0 bases and the J gene lost 9 bases, with 6 bases spanning the gap. CDR3 length: 13 residues. The CDR3 here is CASSLDTGSPLHF. CDR3 DNA: TGTGCCAGCAGCTTAGACACCGGTTCACCCCTCCACTTT.

The J gene is TRBJ1-2, the V gene TRBV12-3 or TRBV12-4; 8 positions match TRBD1. Trimming at V came to 5 bases and at J to 4 bases, leaving 3 bases not matched to a gene. This CDR3 contains 13 residues. CDR3 nucleotides: TGTGCCAGCAGTCAGACAGGGGCCTATGGCTACACCTTC. It specifies CASSQTGAYGYTF.

V is TRBV19 and J is TRBJ2-1; 16 nucleotides agree with TRBD2. Trimming took 4 bases from V and 1 from J; bases not matched to a gene: 4. The germline gives CDR1 LNHDA, CDR2 SQIVND (reference sequence). The CDR3 loop spans 18 amino acids. CDR3 nucleotide sequence: TGTGCCAGTAGTAAGGGACTAGCGGGAGGGCCTTCCTACAATGAGCAGTTCTTC. Its protein product is CASSKGLAGGPSYNEQFF.

CDR3 sequence reads: CASSKDTNYGYTF. CDR3 nucleotide sequence: TGTGCCAGCAGCAAAGACACTAACTATGGCTACACCTTC. The chain recombines TRBV21-1 with TRBJ1-2; the table assigns TRBD1, which was not confirmed against the DNA. TRBV21-1 is annotated as a pseudogene. This CDR3 is built from 13 residues.

This chain connects TRBV29-1 to TRBJ1-2; a weak D match, TRBD1 (5 bases). This CDR3 has 10 amino acids. The germline V gene encodes CDR1 SQVTM and CDR2 ANQGSEA. Trimming shortened V by 3 bases and J by 14 bases, and 13 bases separated the two germline ends. Written as DNA, the CDR3 is TGCAGCGTTGATAATCAGGGCGAAACCTTC. Its translation: CSVDNQGETF. Full variable domain (outside the CDR3, taken from reference TRBV29-1 and TRBJ1-2): SAVISQKPSRDICQRGTSLTIQCQVDSQVTMMFWYRQQPGQSLTLIATANQGSEATYESGFVIDKFPISRPNLTFSTLTVSNMSPEDSSIYLCSVDNQGETFGSGTRLTVV.

J is TRBJ2-3 and V is TRBV5-4; 7 nucleotides align to TRBD2. CDR1 is SGHNT, CDR2 YYREEE, per germline (reference sequence). Trimming took 4 bases from V and 2 from J; bases not matched to a gene: 4. This CDR3 spans 14 amino acids. CDR3 sequence reads: CASSLGTNTDTQYF. CDR3 nucleotides: TGTGCCAGCAGCCTCGGGACTAACACAGATACGCAGTATTTT. Full variable domain (missing parts from reference TRBV5-4 and TRBJ2-3): ETGVTQSPTHLIKTRGQQVTLRCSSQSGHNTVSWYQQALGQGPQFIFQYYREEENGRGNFPPRFSGLQFPNYSSELNVNALELDDSALYLCASSLGTNTDTQYFGPGTRLTVL.

The chain couples TRBV6-6 to TRBJ1-1; no clear D. Per germline, CDR1 MNHNY and CDR2 SVGAGI (reference sequence). CDR3 size: 14 residues. V shed 2 bases and J shed 5 bases, with 12 bases lying between them. For the CDR3, the DNA is TGTGCCAGCAGTTACCCTCCGCTCGGGACTGAAGCTTTCTTT. This sequence encodes CASSYPPLGTEAFF.

The chain recombines TRBV15 with TRBJ2-1, with a possible D match to TRBD2 (6 bases). This CDR3 is 17 amino acids long. Germline V gene data show CDR1 as LNHNV and CDR2 as YYDKDF (reference sequence). Deletions cut 0 bases from V and 7 bases from J, with 19 bases between. CDR3 DNA sequence: TGTGCCACCAGCAGAGATTTGGGACTCCGACGTCGGAATGAGCAGTTCTTC. It translates to CATSRDLGLRRRNEQFF.